Following are 15 T cell receptor beta chains from one sample sequenced in a study of technical replicates of blood from a few donors. Assay: immunoSEQ multiplex PCR; the TCRdb copy retains only in-frame clones and omits some. The data contain some 69,000 clones, 88% of them singletons. Material for sequencing was PBMCs. All receptors come from a human donor in good health. Some clones in this sample may be carry-over from other donors' samples.

The chain combines TRBV10-3 with TRBJ2-7; a weak D match, TRBD1 (5 bases). The V and J ends lost 5 bases and 0 bases respectively, with 14 bases between them. The germline V gene has CDR1 ENHRY and CDR2 SYGVKD. The CDR3 extends over 15 amino acids. The CDR3 nucleotides read TGTGCCATCAGTACCCCCTCGCAGGGCTCCTACGAGCAGTACTTC. Protein product: CAISTPSQGSYEQYF.

The V and J genes are TRBV5-6 and TRBJ2-6; TRBD1 matches at 9 bases. Germline loops: CDR1 SGHDT, CDR2 YYEEEE. The CDR3 has 17 residues. Trimming cost V 5 bases and J 4 bases; bases outside gene matches: 10. CDR3 in DNA: TGTGCCAGCAGACCGGGACAGGGATTTGCAGGGGCCAACGTCCTGACTTTC. As protein: CASRPGQGFAGANVLTF.

V usage is TRBV18 and J usage is TRBJ2-1, with 15 bases matching TRBD2. Unmatched junction bases numbered 1, after V lost 0 bases and J lost 10 bases. The CDR3 consists of 15 residues. Germline V gene sequence: CDR1 KGHSH, CDR2 LQKENI. DNA for the CDR3: TGTGCCAGCTCACCACCCGGGACTAGCGGGAGGGAGCAGTTCTTC. Encoded protein: CASSPPGTSGREQFF.

The J gene is TRBJ2-3, the V gene TRBV7-9; D is perhaps TRBD2 (6 bases). V was trimmed by 1 base and J by 4 bases, leaving 12 bases between them. This CDR3 spans 15 amino acids. From germline, CDR1 is SEHNR and CDR2 FQNEAQ (reference sequence). CDR3: CASSLVPSESDTQYF. The DNA for the CDR3 is TGTGCCAGCAGCTTAGTGCCTAGCGAGTCAGATACGCAGTATTTT.

The rearrangement joins TRBV6-5 to TRBJ1-4, with D possibly being TRBD1 (6 bases). The CDR3 is 14 amino acids. The germline CDR1 and CDR2 sequences are MNHEY and SVGAGI. V was trimmed by 2 bases and J by 3 bases, leaving 7 bases between them. In DNA form, the CDR3 reads TGTGCCAGCAGTTACGGACAGCCTAATGAAAAACTGTTTTTT. As protein: CASSYGQPNEKLFF.

The rearrangement uses TRBV7-9 and TRBJ1-5; TRBD1 matches 10 bases. With V trimmed by 3 bases and J by 4 bases, 6 bases remained unmatched. Germline values: CDR1 SEHNR, CDR2 FQNEAQ (reference sequence). The CDR3 is made up of 16 amino acids. DNA of the CDR3: TGTGCCAGCAGCTTGGGACAGGGGTCGTTAAATCAGCCCCAGCATTTT. Residues: CASSLGQGSLNQPQHF.

The V call is TRBV30, the J call TRBJ1-2; perhaps TRBD1 as D (6 bases). In germline, CDR1 is GTSNPN, CDR2 SVGIG (reference sequence). The V and J ends lost 0 bases and 0 bases respectively, with 17 bases between them. The CDR3 is 17 residues long. In nucleotides, the CDR3 is TGTGCCTGGAGTGTAAACGGCCAGGGGCGGGCTAACTATGGCTACACCTTC. Protein sequence: CAWSVNGQGRANYGYTF. The full variable domain, completed using reference TRBV30 and TRBJ1-2, is SQTIHQWPATLVQPVGSPLSLECTVEGTSNPNLYWYRQAAGRGLQLLFYSVGIGQISSEVPQNLSASRPQDRQFILSSKKLLLSDSGFYLCAWSVNGQGRANYGYTFGSGTRLTVV.

This clone has just one count. The rearrangement uses TRBV30 and TRBJ2-1; TRBD2 agrees at 14 bases. CDR3 length: 16 residues. From germline, CDR1 is GTSNPN and CDR2 SVGIG (reference sequence). Trimming cost V 4 bases and J 6 bases; bases outside gene matches: 8. The CDR3 protein is CAWKRLAGGPSNEQFF. CDR3 sequence (DNA): TGTGCCTGGAAGCGACTAGCGGGAGGGCCAAGCAATGAGCAGTTCTTC.

The V call is TRBV9, the J call TRBJ2-4, with D possibly being TRBD1 (6 bases). CDR1 is SGDLS and CDR2 is YYNGEE in the germline V gene. Trimming cost V 4 bases and J 4 bases, with 15 bases left between them. The CDR3 loop spans 15 amino acids. CDR3 loop: CASSRIPGQKNIQYF. The CDR3 DNA follows: TGTGCCAGCAGCCGAATCCCGGGACAAAAAAACATTCAGTACTTC.

The chain has TRBV4-2 and TRBJ1-6; tentative D call: TRBD1 (6 bases). The CDR3 is made up of 17 amino acids. Trimming removed 2 bases from V and 10 bases from J, with 21 bases in between. CDR1 LGHNA and CDR2 YNFKEQ come from the germline V gene. DNA for the CDR3: TGTGCCAGCAGCCAACGAGGGGGAGGGGACAATAGATCACCCCTCCACTTT. This translates into CASSQRGGGDNRSPLHF.

This sequence joins TRBV19 and TRBJ2-7, with a weak D call TRBD1 (6 bases). CDR3 size: 14 residues. The germline V gene encodes CDR1 LNHDA and CDR2 SQIVND (reference sequence). With 7 bases removed from V and 3 bases from J, the gap between germline ends came to 16 bases. The CDR3 DNA sequence: TGTGCCAGTAATTCCAGGGGTGTGAGCTACGAGCAGTACTTC. Protein: CASNSRGVSYEQYF.

V usage is TRBV7-9 and J usage is TRBJ2-7, with D perhaps TRBD1 (5 bases). The V end was cut by 5 bases, the J end by 2 bases, with 13 bases between. Germline V lookup: CDR1 SEHNR, CDR2 FQNEAQ (reference sequence). This CDR3 has 14 residues. The CDR3 sequence: CASSPQGSTYEQYF. The CDR3 coding sequence is TGTGCCAGCAGCCCCCAGGGCTCCACCTACGAGCAGTACTTC.

The V call is TRBV5-4, the J call TRBJ2-1; D might be TRBD1 (6 bases). The CDR3 totals 13 residues. Trimming stripped 1 base from V and 12 bases from J, with 14 bases between. Germline V CDR1 and CDR2: SGHNT, YYREEE (reference sequence). For the CDR3, the DNA is TGTGCCAGCAGCTTGCGGGGACATGAGGGGCAGTTCTTC. Translating gives CASSLRGHEGQFF.

The chain combines TRBV9 with TRBJ2-3, with TRBD2 identical over 13 bases. V was pared by 3 bases and J by 4 bases, with 8 bases of the junction left unmatched. The CDR3 extends over 17 amino acids. Germline CDR1 reads SGDLS; CDR2 reads YYNGEE. This CDR3 reads CASSASGLAGDPDTQYF. For the CDR3, the DNA is TGTGCCAGCAGCGCCTCTGGACTAGCGGGAGACCCAGATACGCAGTATTTT. Full variable domain (rest looked up from reference TRBV9 and TRBJ2-3): DSGVTQTPKHLITATGQRVTLRCSPRSGDLSVYWYQQSLDQGLQFLIQYYNGEERAKGNILERFSAQQFPDLHSELNLSSLELGDSALYFCASSASGLAGDPDTQYFGPGTRLTVL.

Here the CDR3 DNA reads TGTGCCAGCAGCTACCGGACTAGCGGGGAGGGCACAGATACGCAGTATTTT. This translates into CASSYRTSGEGTDTQYF. V gene TRBV21-1 combines with J gene TRBJ2-3; the table's D gene call, TRBD2, was not cross checked with the DNA. TRBV21-1 is labeled a pseudogene. CDR3 length: 17 amino acids.